This T cell receptor beta chain was recovered during a study of cytomegalovirus exposure and HLA in healthy donors. This PCR relied on a set of 60 Vbeta primers and 13 Jbeta primers. Sequencing was performed with immunoSEQ multiplex PCR; in TCRdb, only in-frame clones are kept and a portion is missing. The sample records around 170,000 clones, over 80% being singletons. This clone was counted a single time. Germline V lookup: CDR1 LNHDA, CDR2 SQIVND (reference sequence). V was shortened by 5 bases and J by 5 bases, with 13 bases between the two germline ends. This CDR3 comprises 14 residues. This chain connects TRBV19 to TRBJ2-1; possibly TRBD1 for D (6 bases). The sequence was obtained from a woman under 30 in good health and CMV-seronegative. Sequencing input: PBMCs. CDR3 nucleotide sequence: TGTGCCAGTAGTCTCCAGGGGTTTGACAATGAGCAGTTCTTC. Translating it yields CASSLQGFDNEQFF.